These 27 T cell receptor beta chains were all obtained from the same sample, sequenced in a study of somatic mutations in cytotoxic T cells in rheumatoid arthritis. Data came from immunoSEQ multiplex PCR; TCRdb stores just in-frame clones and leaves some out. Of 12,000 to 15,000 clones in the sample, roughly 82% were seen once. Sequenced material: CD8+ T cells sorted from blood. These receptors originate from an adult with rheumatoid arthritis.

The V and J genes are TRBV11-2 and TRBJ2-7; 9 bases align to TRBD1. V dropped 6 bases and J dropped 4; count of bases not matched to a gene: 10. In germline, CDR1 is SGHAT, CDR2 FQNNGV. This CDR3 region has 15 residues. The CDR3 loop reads CASSPTGGGLYEQYF. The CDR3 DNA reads TGTGCCAGCAGTCCAACAGGGGGCGGGTTGTACGAGCAGTACTTC.

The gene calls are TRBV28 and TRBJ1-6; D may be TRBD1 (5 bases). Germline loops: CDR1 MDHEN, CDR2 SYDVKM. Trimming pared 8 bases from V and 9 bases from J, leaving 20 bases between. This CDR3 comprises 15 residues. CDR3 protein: CASGRTGLVGSPLHF. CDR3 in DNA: TGTGCCAGCGGGAGAACAGGTTTAGTTGGTTCACCCCTCCACTTT.

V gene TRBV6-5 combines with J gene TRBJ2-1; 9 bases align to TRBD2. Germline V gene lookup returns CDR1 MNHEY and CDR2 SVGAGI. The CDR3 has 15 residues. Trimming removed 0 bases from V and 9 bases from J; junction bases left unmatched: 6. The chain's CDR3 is CASSYSTSGGVEQFF. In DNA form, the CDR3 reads TGTGCCAGCAGTTACTCGACTAGCGGCGGAGTTGAGCAGTTCTTC.

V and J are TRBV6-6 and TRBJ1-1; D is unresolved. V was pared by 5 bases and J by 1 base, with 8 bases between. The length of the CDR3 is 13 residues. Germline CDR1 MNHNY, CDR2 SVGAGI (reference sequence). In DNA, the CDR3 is TGTGCCAGCAGTCCTCGGGAGAACACTGAAGCTTTCTTT. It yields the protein CASSPRENTEAFF.

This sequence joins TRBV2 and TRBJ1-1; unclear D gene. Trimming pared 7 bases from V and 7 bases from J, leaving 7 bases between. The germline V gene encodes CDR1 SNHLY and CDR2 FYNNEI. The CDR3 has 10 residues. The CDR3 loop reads CASTHIEAFF. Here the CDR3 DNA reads TGTGCCAGCACCCATATTGAAGCTTTCTTT.

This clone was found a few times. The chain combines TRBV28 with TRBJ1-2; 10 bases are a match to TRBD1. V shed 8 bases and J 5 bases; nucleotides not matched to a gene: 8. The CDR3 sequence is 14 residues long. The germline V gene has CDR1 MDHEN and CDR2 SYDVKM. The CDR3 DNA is TGTGCCAGCTACCATGGGACAGGGGTGTATGGCTACACCTTC. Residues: CASYHGTGVYGYTF.

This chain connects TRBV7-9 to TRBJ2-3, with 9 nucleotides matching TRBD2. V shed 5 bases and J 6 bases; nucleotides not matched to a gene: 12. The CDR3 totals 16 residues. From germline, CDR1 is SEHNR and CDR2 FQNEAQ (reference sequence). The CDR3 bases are TGTGCCAGCAGCAGATGGACTAGCGCGAGAGGGGATACGCAGTATTTT. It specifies CASSRWTSARGDTQYF.

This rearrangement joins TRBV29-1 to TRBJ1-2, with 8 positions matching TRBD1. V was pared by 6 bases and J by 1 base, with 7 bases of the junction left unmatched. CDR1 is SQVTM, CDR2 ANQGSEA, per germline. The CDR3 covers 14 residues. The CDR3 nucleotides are TGCAGCGTCCCAGAGGACAGGGTTAACTATGGCTACACCTTC. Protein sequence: CSVPEDRVNYGYTF.

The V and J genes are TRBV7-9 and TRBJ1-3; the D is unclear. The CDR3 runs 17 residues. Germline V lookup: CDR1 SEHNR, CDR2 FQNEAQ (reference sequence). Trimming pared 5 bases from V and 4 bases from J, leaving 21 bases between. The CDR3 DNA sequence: TGTGCCAGCAGCAGTGGGCCCCGAGGAGGTTCAGGAAACACCATATATTTT. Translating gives CASSSGPRGGSGNTIYF. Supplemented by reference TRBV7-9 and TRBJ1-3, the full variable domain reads DTGVSQNPRHKITKRGQNVTFRCDPISEHNRLYWYRQTLGQGPEFLTYFQNEAQLEKSRLLSDRFSAERPKGSFSTLEIQRTEQGDSAMYLCASSSGPRGGSGNTIYFGEGSWLTVV.

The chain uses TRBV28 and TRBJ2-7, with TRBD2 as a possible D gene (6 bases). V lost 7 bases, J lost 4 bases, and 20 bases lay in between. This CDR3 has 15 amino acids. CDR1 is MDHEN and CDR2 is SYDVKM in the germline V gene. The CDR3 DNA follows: TGTGCCAGCATCCCAACGGGGGTTGGGTTTTACGAGCAGTACTTC. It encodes CASIPTGVGFYEQYF.

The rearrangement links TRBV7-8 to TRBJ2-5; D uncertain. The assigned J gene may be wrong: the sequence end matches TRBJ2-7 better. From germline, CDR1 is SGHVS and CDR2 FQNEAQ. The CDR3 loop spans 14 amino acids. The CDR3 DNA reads TGTGCCAGCAGCTCCAGGACGGCACCCTACGAGCAGTACTTC. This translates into CASSSRTAPYEQYF.

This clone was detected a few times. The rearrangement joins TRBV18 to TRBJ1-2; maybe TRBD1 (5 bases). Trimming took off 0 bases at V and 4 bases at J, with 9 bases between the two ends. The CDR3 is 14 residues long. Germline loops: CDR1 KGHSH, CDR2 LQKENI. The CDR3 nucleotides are TGTGCCAGCTCACCACCGACAGAGTCCTATGGCTACACCTTC. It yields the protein CASSPPTESYGYTF.

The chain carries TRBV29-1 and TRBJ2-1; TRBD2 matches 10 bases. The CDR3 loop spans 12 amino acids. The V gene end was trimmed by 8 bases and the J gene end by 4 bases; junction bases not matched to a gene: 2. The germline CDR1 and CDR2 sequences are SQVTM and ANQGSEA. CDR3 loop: CSLSGGYNEQFF. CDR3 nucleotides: TGCAGCCTTAGCGGGGGGTACAATGAGCAGTTCTTC.

The CDR3 reads CASSLQPYEQYF. The CDR3 DNA sequence: TGTGCCAGCAGCTTGCAGCCATACGAGCAGTACTTC. The chain joins TRBV11-2 to TRBJ2-7; the D is unclear. Germline loops: CDR1 SGHAT, CDR2 FQNNGV. The CDR3 runs 12 residues. V was cut by 3 bases and J by 4 bases, with 7 bases left in between.

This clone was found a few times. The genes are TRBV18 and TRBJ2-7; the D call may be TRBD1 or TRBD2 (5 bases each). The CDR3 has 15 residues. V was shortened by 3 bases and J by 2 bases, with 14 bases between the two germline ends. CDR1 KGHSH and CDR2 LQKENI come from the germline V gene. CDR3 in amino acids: CASSPGRPDTYEQYF. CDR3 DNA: TGTGCCAGCTCACCGGGACGGCCAGACACCTACGAGCAGTACTTC.

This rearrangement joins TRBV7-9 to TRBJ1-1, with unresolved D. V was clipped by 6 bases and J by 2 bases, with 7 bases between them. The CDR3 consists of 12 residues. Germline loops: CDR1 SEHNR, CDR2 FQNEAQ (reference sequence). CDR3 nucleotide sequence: TGTGCCAGCAGGCTGGGTAACACTGAAGCTTTCTTT. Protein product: CASRLGNTEAFF.

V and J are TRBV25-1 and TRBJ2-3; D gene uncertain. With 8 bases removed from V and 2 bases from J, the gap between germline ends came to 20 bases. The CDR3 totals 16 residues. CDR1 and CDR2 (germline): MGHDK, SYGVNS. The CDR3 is CASSLGLRSPTDTQYF. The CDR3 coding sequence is TGTGCCAGCTCTCTGGGGTTACGGTCGCCCACAGATACGCAGTATTTT.

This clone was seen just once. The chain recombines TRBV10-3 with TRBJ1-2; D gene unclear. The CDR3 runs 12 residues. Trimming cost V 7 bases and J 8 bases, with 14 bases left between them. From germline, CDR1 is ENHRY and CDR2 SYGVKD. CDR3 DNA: TGTGCCATCACCCCCGGTGAGGGAGGCTACACCTTC. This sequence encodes CAITPGEGGYTF.

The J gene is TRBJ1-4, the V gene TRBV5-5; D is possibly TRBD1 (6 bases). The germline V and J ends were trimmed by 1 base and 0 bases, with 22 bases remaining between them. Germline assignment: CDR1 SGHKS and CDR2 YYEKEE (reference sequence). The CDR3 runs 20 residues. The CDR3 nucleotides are TGTGCCAGCAGCTTGAATGGACAGTTCCCATTCACCGCAACTAATGAAAAACTGTTTTTT. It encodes CASSLNGQFPFTATNEKLFF.

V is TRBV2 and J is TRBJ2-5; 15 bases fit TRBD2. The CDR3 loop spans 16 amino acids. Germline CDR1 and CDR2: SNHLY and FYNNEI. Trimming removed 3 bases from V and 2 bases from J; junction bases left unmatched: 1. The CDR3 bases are TGTGCCAGCAGTGACGGACTAGCGGGGGGGCAAGAGACCCAGTACTTC. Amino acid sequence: CASSDGLAGGQETQYF.

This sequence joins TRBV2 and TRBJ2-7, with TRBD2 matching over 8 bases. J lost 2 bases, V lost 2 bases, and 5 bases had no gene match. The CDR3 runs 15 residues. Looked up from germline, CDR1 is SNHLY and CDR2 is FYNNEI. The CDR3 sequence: CASSEYTSGTYEQYF. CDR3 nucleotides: TGTGCCAGCAGTGAATATACTAGCGGAACCTACGAGCAGTACTTC.

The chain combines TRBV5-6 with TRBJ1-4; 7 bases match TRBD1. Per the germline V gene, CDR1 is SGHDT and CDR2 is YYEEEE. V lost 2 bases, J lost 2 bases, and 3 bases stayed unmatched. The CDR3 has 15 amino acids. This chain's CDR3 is CASSLQGRTNEKLFF. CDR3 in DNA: TGTGCCAGCAGCTTACAGGGGAGGACTAATGAAAAACTGTTTTTT.

CDR3 loop: CASSSRDSLDNEQFF. The CDR3, as DNA: TGTGCCAGCAGCTCACGGGACAGCCTAGACAATGAGCAGTTCTTC. The chain joins TRBV11-2 to TRBJ2-1; 7 bases match TRBD1. J was trimmed by 5 bases and V by 4 bases; bases with no gene match: 8. In germline, CDR1 is SGHAT, CDR2 FQNNGV. There are 15 residues in the CDR3. Supplemented by reference TRBV11-2 and TRBJ2-1, the full variable domain reads EAGVAQSPRYKIIEKRQSVAFWCNPISGHATLYWYQQILGQGPKLLIQFQNNGVVDDSQLPKDRFSAERLKGVDSTLKIQPAKLEDSAVYLCASSSRDSLDNEQFFGPGTRLTVL.

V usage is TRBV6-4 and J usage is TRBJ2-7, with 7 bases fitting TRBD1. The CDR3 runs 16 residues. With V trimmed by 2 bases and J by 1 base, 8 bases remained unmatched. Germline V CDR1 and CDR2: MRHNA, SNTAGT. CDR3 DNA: TGTGCCAGCAGTGACGGGGGACAGTTTGCGTCCTACGAGCAGTACTTC. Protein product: CASSDGGQFASYEQYF.

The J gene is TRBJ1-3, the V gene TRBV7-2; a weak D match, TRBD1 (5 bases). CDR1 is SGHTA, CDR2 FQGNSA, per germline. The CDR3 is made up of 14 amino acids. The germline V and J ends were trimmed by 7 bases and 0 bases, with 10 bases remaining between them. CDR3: CASKETDSGNTIYF. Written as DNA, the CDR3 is TGTGCCAGCAAAGAGACAGACTCTGGAAACACCATATATTTT. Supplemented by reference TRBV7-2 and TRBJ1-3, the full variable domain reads GAGVSQSPSNKVTEKGKDVELRCDPISGHTALYWYRQSLGQGLEFLIYFQGNSAPDKSGLPSDRFSAERTGGSVSTLTIQRTQQEDSAVYLCASKETDSGNTIYFGEGSWLTVV.

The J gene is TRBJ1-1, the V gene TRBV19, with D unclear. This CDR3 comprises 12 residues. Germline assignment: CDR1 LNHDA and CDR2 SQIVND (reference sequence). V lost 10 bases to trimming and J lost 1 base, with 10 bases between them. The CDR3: CAISTGNTEAFF. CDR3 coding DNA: TGTGCCATTTCGACGGGGAACACTGAAGCTTTCTTT.

The CDR3 sequence: CASSQVVEAGNTIYF. CDR3 bases: TGTGCCAGCAGCCAAGTAGTGGAGGCTGGAAACACCATATATTTT. The rearrangement joins TRBV4-2 to TRBJ1-3; D ambiguous. Germline V CDR1 and CDR2: LGHNA, YNFKEQ. The CDR3 spans 15 residues. V was clipped by 1 base and J by 2 bases, with 9 bases between them.